The clone carrying this T cell receptor beta chain was detected many times. Its cognate antigen is unknown. TCRdb re-analysed the 5' RACE reads in MiXCR, keeping a single row per CDR3 protein. The repertoire holds roughly 50,000 distinct CDR3 sequences, with roughly 7.3% as singletons. This sample stems from a study of T cells after yellow fever vaccination. Study-wide results and limits: Clonotypes appearing in both CD4 and CD8 compartments existed, and their share was small. Subsequent to the booster, the majority of primary-vaccination clones reappeared (roughly 95% CD4, roughly 90% CD8). In FACS-sorted repertoires, abundant clonotypes from the bulk population could appear as contaminants.

The receptor comes from a man younger than 35 who received the YFV17D yellow fever vaccine. This specimen was CD8+ T cells sorted from PBMCs, taken more than 14 days after the first yellow fever vaccination.

CDR3 nucleotides: TGCGCCAGCAGCCAAAGGACAGACTCCTACGAGCAGTACTTC. Amino acids: CASSQRTDSYEQYF. The genes are TRBV4-1 and TRBJ2-7; TRBD1 might be the D (6 bases). The V gene's germline CDR1 is MGHRA and CDR2 YSYEKL. Trimming stripped 2 bases from V and 0 bases from J, with 8 bases between. The CDR3 is 14 amino acids.